Listed here are 5 T cell receptor beta chains from one sample, sequenced in a study of T cells expressing NK-cell markers (dated by TCRdb to 2019 to 2021). The library relied on 5' RACE. This sample was sequenced with an Illumina HiSeq 2000. The reads, reprocessed by TCRdb, yield one row per CDR3 protein sequence and no DNA. This specimen's table enumerates about 430,000 distinct CDR3 sequences. The top ten constitute more than 1.4% of the sample. The sample was blood T cells: a sorted CD56 or NKG2C T cell subset, CD4+ or CD8+ T cells, or bulk PBMC T cells (not recorded which). The receptors were gathered from a woman aged 50 to 60 in good health. Donor details come from another sample of the same person, matched by shared clones.

This chain links TRBV10-3 with TRBJ1-1. The CDR3 consists of 12 residues. CDR1 ENHRY and CDR2 SYGVKD come from the germline V gene. CDR3 loop: CATGIRDTEAFF.

CDR3 protein: CASSQEGLKGGKLFF. J is TRBJ1-4 and V is TRBV4-2; TCRdb picks TRBD1, but there is no DNA to check that call. CDR1 and CDR2 from the germline V gene are LGHNA and YNFKEQ. The CDR3 totals 15 residues.

The chain recombines TRBV7-6 with TRBJ1-1. The CDR3 is made up of 15 amino acids. Germline V CDR1 and CDR2: SGHVS, FNYEAQ. The CDR3 sequence: CASSLELGLYSEAFF. Together with reference TRBV7-6 and TRBJ1-1, the CDR3 gives the full variable domain: GAGVSQSPRYKVTKRGQDVALRCDPISGHVSLYWYRQALGQGPEFLTYFNYEAQQDKSGLPNDRFSAERPEGSISTLTIQRTEQRDSAMYRCASSLELGLYSEAFFGQGTRLTVV.

The rearrangement links TRBV25-1 to TRBJ1-6. Germline loops: CDR1 MGHDK, CDR2 SYGVNS. This CDR3 is 13 amino acids long. Here the CDR3 reads CASSAHYNSPLHF.

The rearrangement uses TRBV25-1 and TRBJ2-5; TCRdb's D gene call, TRBD1, goes unchecked for lack of DNA. Germline V gene lookup returns CDR1 MGHDK and CDR2 SYGVNS. This CDR3 contains 15 residues. This chain's CDR3 is CASSDRDRGKETQYF.